Following are 30 T cell receptor beta chains from one sample sequenced in a study of CD8+ T cells in alopecia areata. Treatment specified: oral pan-JAK inhibitor, 5-10 mg twice daily. RNA was isolated and reverse transcribed to cDNA, the sequencing template. Sequencing used immunoSEQ multiplex PCR; TCRdb keeps in-frame clones, though not all of them. The data show about 170,000 clones, approximately 59% seen once. The material sequenced was CD4+ T cells sorted from blood, taken at approximately week 55, from a patient treated with tofacitinib. These receptors all come from a human donor with alopecia areata.

As for this clone: The sample holds other DNA sequences that translate to the same CDR3. The chain employs TRBV30 and TRBJ2-2; D is unresolved. Looked up from germline, CDR1 is GTSNPN and CDR2 is SVGIG (reference sequence). CDR3 size: 13 residues. V was trimmed by 5 bases and J by 1 base, leaving 8 bases between them. The CDR3 nucleotides read TGTGCCTGGTCGGACGGGAACACCGGGGAGCTGTTTTTT. Its protein product is CAWSDGNTGELFF. The whole variable domain, remainder taken from reference TRBV30 and TRBJ2-2, is SQTIHQWPATLVQPVGSPLSLECTVEGTSNPNLYWYRQAAGRGLQLLFYSVGIGQISSEVPQNLSASRPQDRQFILSSKKLLLSDSGFYLCAWSDGNTGELFFGEGSRLTVL.

Points on this clone: Other DNA sequences in this specimen translate into the identical CDR3. The V call is TRBV9, the J call TRBJ1-1; D remains unclear. The CDR3 consists of 12 residues. The ends were cut back, 0 bases at V and 2 bases at J, with 2 bases in the middle. Germline assignment: CDR1 SGDLS and CDR2 YYNGEE. CDR3 in DNA: TGTGCCAGCAGCGTAGAAAACACTGAAGCTTTCTTT. Encoded protein: CASSVENTEAFF. Combining the CDR3 with reference TRBV9 and TRBJ1-1 gives the whole variable domain DSGVTQTPKHLITATGQRVTLRCSPRSGDLSVYWYQQSLDQGLQFLIQYYNGEERAKGNILERFSAQQFPDLHSELNLSSLELGDSALYFCASSVENTEAFFGQGTRLTVV.

CDR3 bases: TGTGCCAGCAGGAGGGAGGGTTTAGGCGATGAGCAGTTCTTC. Its protein product is CASRREGLGDEQFF. J is TRBJ2-1 and V is TRBV25-1, with TRBD2 identical over 7 bases. The junction had 10 bases not matched to a gene; V was cut back by 6 bases and J by 8 bases. The CDR3 sequence is 14 residues long. Looked up from germline, CDR1 is MGHDK and CDR2 is SYGVNS.

J is TRBJ2-7 and V is TRBV29-1; 7 nucleotides agree with TRBD1. Trimming removed 6 bases from V and 6 bases from J; junction bases left unmatched: 11. The germline gives CDR1 SQVTM, CDR2 ANQGSEA. The CDR3 contains 13 residues. CDR3: CSVKNRGFREQYF. The CDR3 bases are TGCAGCGTAAAGAACAGGGGATTCCGCGAGCAGTACTTC.

The chain employs TRBV18 and TRBJ1-1, with 9 bases that match TRBD1. CDR3 length: 14 amino acids. Germline CDR1 reads KGHSH; CDR2 reads LQKENI. Unmatched junction bases numbered 11, after V lost 5 bases and J lost 10 bases. In nucleotides, the CDR3 is TGTGCCAGCTCAACCGGACAGGGGCTGGTCGGAGCTTTCTTT. As protein: CASSTGQGLVGAFF. Based on the CDR3 plus reference TRBV18 and TRBJ1-1, the full variable domain is NAGVMQNPRHLVRRRGQEARLRCSPMKGHSHVYWYRQLPEEGLKFMVYLQKENIIDESGMPKERFSAEFPKEGPSILRIQQVVRGDSAAYFCASSTGQGLVGAFFGQGTRLTVV.

The V call is TRBV29-1, the J call TRBJ1-5; 9 positions match TRBD1. V was pared by 5 bases and J by 5 bases, with 7 bases of the junction left unmatched. CDR1 is SQVTM and CDR2 is ANQGSEA in the germline V gene. The CDR3 is 14 amino acids. CDR3 sequence reads: CSVSGQGRDQPQHF. CDR3 coding DNA: TGCAGCGTTTCTGGACAGGGGCGAGATCAGCCCCAGCATTTT.

CDR3 residues: CAWSPQDRGRGPQHF. CDR3 DNA: TGTGCCTGGAGTCCGCAGGACAGGGGACGCGGGCCCCAGCATTTT. The chain employs TRBV30 and TRBJ1-5, with 9 bases identical to TRBD1. The CDR3 covers 15 residues. V lost 2 bases, J lost 9 bases, and 11 bases stayed unmatched. CDR1 and CDR2 from the germline V gene are GTSNPN and SVGIG (reference sequence). Together with reference TRBV30 and TRBJ1-5, the CDR3 gives the full variable domain: SQTIHQWPATLVQPVGSPLSLECTVEGTSNPNLYWYRQAAGRGLQLLFYSVGIGQISSEVPQNLSASRPQDRQFILSSKKLLLSDSGFYLCAWSPQDRGRGPQHFGDGTRLSIL.

The V gene is TRBV7-2, the J gene TRBJ2-7; TRBD1 matches 7 bases. Unmatched junction bases numbered 7, after V lost 5 bases and J lost 3 bases. The CDR3 totals 14 residues. Germline V lookup: CDR1 SGHTA, CDR2 FQGNSA. CDR3 residues: CASSPRPGGYEQYF. DNA of the CDR3: TGTGCCAGCAGCCCCCGCCCAGGGGGCTACGAGCAGTACTTC.

The chain employs TRBV25-1 and TRBJ2-2, with 7 bases lining up with TRBD1. J gave up 1 base and V 6 bases, and 5 bases lay outside the gene matches. Looked up from germline, CDR1 is MGHDK and CDR2 is SYGVNS. The CDR3 has 15 amino acids. The CDR3 protein is CASRARTGNTGELFF. In nucleotides, the CDR3 is TGTGCCAGCAGAGCTAGGACAGGGAACACCGGGGAGCTGTTTTTT. Full variable domain (rest looked up from reference TRBV25-1 and TRBJ2-2): EADIYQTPRYLVIGTGKKITLECSQTMGHDKMYWYQQDPGMELHLIHYSYGVNSTEKGDLSSESTVSRIRTEHFPLTLESARPSHTSQYLCASRARTGNTGELFFGEGSRLTVL.

This chain uses TRBV6-5 with TRBJ1-5; D call uncertain. Trimming took off 1 base at V and 7 bases at J, with 8 bases between the two ends. The germline gives CDR1 MNHEY, CDR2 SVGAGI. This CDR3 is 13 amino acids long. CDR3 region: CASSYLRNQPQHF. The CDR3 DNA is TGTGCCAGCAGTTACTTAAGAAACCAGCCCCAGCATTTT.

The rearrangement joins TRBV29-1 to TRBJ1-2; 7 bases agree with TRBD1. The germline V gene has CDR1 SQVTM and CDR2 ANQGSEA. Germline trimming cut 6 bases from V and 6 bases from J; bases unmatched to any gene: 7. The CDR3 consists of 12 residues. In DNA form, the CDR3 reads TGCAGCGTCCTTGACAGGGTGAATGGCTACACCTTC. Its protein is CSVLDRVNGYTF.

This sequence joins TRBV11-3 and TRBJ2-7; TRBD2 agrees at 11 bases. The V gene end was trimmed by 4 bases and the J gene end by 4 bases; junction bases not matched to a gene: 3. The CDR3 consists of 14 residues. The germline V gene has CDR1 SGHNT and CDR2 YENEEA. Here the CDR3 DNA reads TGTGCCAGCAGCTCTGGACTAGCGGGTTACGAGCAGTACTTC. Translated, it gives CASSSGLAGYEQYF. The whole variable domain, remainder taken from reference TRBV11-3 and TRBJ2-7, is EAGVVQSPRYKIIEKKQPVAFWCNPISGHNTLYWYLQNLGQGPELLIRYENEEAVDDSQLPKDRFSAERLKGVDSTLKIQPAELGDSAVYLCASSSGLAGYEQYFGPGTRLTVT.

The chain joins TRBV18 to TRBJ2-7; 7 bases match TRBD1. The length of the CDR3 is 14 residues. Germline V CDR1 and CDR2: KGHSH, LQKENI. The trim removed 6 bases at V and 4 bases at J, leaving 9 bases unmatched. As DNA, the CDR3 is TGTGCCAGCTCCCGAAGCCGGGACAGTTACGAGCAGTACTTC. As protein: CASSRSRDSYEQYF.

The J gene is TRBJ2-3, the V gene TRBV4-2; 9 bases fit TRBD2. Germline V CDR1 and CDR2: LGHNA, YNFKEQ. V dropped 0 bases and J dropped 2; count of bases not matched to a gene: 3. The CDR3 is made up of 16 amino acids. This CDR3 is CASSQDGLANTDTQYF. Here the CDR3 DNA reads TGTGCCAGCAGCCAAGATGGACTAGCGAACACAGATACGCAGTATTTT.

This clone has more than one count but fewer than ten. The chain has TRBV29-1 and TRBJ2-5; 10 nucleotides match TRBD1. With 5 bases clipped from V and 5 bases from J, the junction kept 2 bases outside the gene matches. The CDR3 consists of 12 residues. Per germline, CDR1 SQVTM and CDR2 ANQGSEA. The CDR3 DNA is TGCAGCGTTCTGGGACAGGGGGAGACCCAGTACTTC. Amino acid sequence: CSVLGQGETQYF.

The gene calls are TRBV27 and TRBJ2-7, with 9 bases aligning to TRBD1. The CDR3 spans 13 residues. The ends lost 6 bases at V and 11 bases at J; junction bases unmatched: 11. Germline-derived CDR1 and CDR2 are MNHEY and SMNVEV (reference sequence). The CDR3: CASSQRTGVGEYF. CDR3 bases: TGTGCCAGCAGCCAGAGGACAGGGGTAGGGGAGTACTTC.

This rearrangement joins TRBV27 to TRBJ1-6; D is uncertain. Germline V CDR1 and CDR2: MNHEY, SMNVEV (reference sequence). Trimming stripped 5 bases from V and 10 bases from J, with 18 bases between. This CDR3 region has 15 residues. The CDR3 region is CASSGQVDGASPLHF. For the CDR3, the DNA is TGTGCCAGCAGTGGCCAGGTGGACGGAGCCTCACCCCTCCACTTT.

The V gene is TRBV19, the J gene TRBJ2-7; 8 positions match TRBD1. CDR1 is LNHDA, CDR2 SQIVND, per germline (reference sequence). The CDR3 loop spans 14 amino acids. With 4 bases clipped from V and 2 bases from J, the junction kept 4 bases outside the gene matches. The CDR3 nucleotides read TGTGCCAGTAGTACCGGGACAGGTCCCTACGAGCAGTACTTC. Amino acid sequence: CASSTGTGPYEQYF. Full variable domain (rest looked up from reference TRBV19 and TRBJ2-7): DGGITQSPKYLFRKEGQNVTLSCEQNLNHDAMYWYRQDPGQGLRLIYYSQIVNDFQKGDIAEGYSVSREKKESFPLTVTSAQKNPTAFYLCASSTGTGPYEQYFGPGTRLTVT.

Comment on this clone: Distinct nucleotide sequences in the sample also encode this CDR3. The chain uses TRBV29-1 and TRBJ1-1; 8 nucleotides match TRBD1. This CDR3 comprises 13 residues. The V gene's germline CDR1 is SQVTM and CDR2 ANQGSEA. V shed 6 bases, J shed 0 bases, and the junction held 3 bases outside the gene matches. CDR3 protein: CSVDRGMNTEAFF. The CDR3, as DNA: TGCAGCGTCGACAGGGGAATGAACACTGAAGCTTTCTTT.

The chain is built from TRBV29-1 and TRBJ2-1; possibly TRBD1 or TRBD2 for D (6 bases each). Trimming shortened V by 4 bases and J by 4 bases, and 14 bases separated the two germline ends. CDR1 SQVTM and CDR2 ANQGSEA come from the germline V gene. This CDR3 is 14 amino acids long. CDR3 coding DNA: TGCAGCGTTGGTCGACAGGAGGGGTACAATGAGCAGTTCTTC. This encodes CSVGRQEGYNEQFF.

This clone was found a few times. The chain combines TRBV11-2 with TRBJ2-7, with 10 bases fitting TRBD1. In germline, CDR1 is SGHAT, CDR2 FQNNGV. Trimming at V came to 1 base and at J to 8 bases, leaving 2 bases not matched to a gene. The CDR3 has 13 amino acids. Here the CDR3 reads CASSLGDRGKQYF. The DNA for the CDR3 is TGTGCCAGCAGCTTAGGGGACAGGGGTAAGCAGTACTTC.

The chain joins TRBV2 to TRBJ1-5, with 8 positions matching TRBD1. The V gene end was trimmed by 3 bases and the J gene end by 6 bases; junction bases not matched to a gene: 7. This CDR3 is 15 amino acids long. Germline V gene sequence: CDR1 SNHLY, CDR2 FYNNEI. The CDR3 DNA follows: TGTGCCAGCAGTGAGGGACAGGCTAGGGGTCAGCCCCAGCATTTT. Its protein product is CASSEGQARGQPQHF.

This clone was seen a handful of times. The chain combines TRBV30 with TRBJ2-1; D might be TRBD1 (6 bases). The CDR3 covers 11 residues. V was clipped by 0 bases and J by 14 bases, with 11 bases between them. Germline V gene lookup returns CDR1 GTSNPN and CDR2 SVGIG (reference sequence). CDR3 nucleotide sequence: TGTGCCTGGAGTGTATTGCAGGGGAAGTTCTTC. This codes for CAWSVLQGKFF.

A few counts support this clone. The rearrangement joins TRBV19 to TRBJ2-7, with 7 nucleotides matching TRBD1. V was pared by 5 bases and J by 3 bases, with 22 bases of the junction left unmatched. Per germline, CDR1 LNHDA and CDR2 SQIVND (reference sequence). The CDR3 spans 19 residues. The CDR3 loop is CASSSGGRGTAPKSYEQYF. As DNA, the CDR3 is TGTGCCAGTAGTTCCGGCGGGCGTGGGACAGCTCCGAAGAGCTACGAGCAGTACTTC. Full variable domain (missing parts from reference TRBV19 and TRBJ2-7): DGGITQSPKYLFRKEGQNVTLSCEQNLNHDAMYWYRQDPGQGLRLIYYSQIVNDFQKGDIAEGYSVSREKKESFPLTVTSAQKNPTAFYLCASSSGGRGTAPKSYEQYFGPGTRLTVT.

V usage is TRBV15 and J usage is TRBJ1-2; 7 nucleotides align to TRBD1. Trimming cost V 2 bases and J 6 bases; bases outside gene matches: 3. Germline V lookup: CDR1 LNHNV, CDR2 YYDKDF (reference sequence). The CDR3 is made up of 13 amino acids. The chain's CDR3 is CATSRPTGNGYTF. Here the CDR3 DNA reads TGTGCCACCAGCAGACCGACAGGGAATGGCTACACCTTC.

J is TRBJ2-7 and V is TRBV19, with TRBD2 as a possible D gene (5 bases). The CDR3 totals 15 residues. Germline CDR1 LNHDA, CDR2 SQIVND (reference sequence). The V and J ends lost 6 bases and 2 bases respectively, with 17 bases between them. The CDR3 nucleotides read TGTGCCAGTAGGGAAGCGGATCAATCAGCCTACGAGCAGTACTTC. Amino acid sequence: CASREADQSAYEQYF.

The chain couples TRBV15 to TRBJ2-2; TRBD1 aligns across 7 bases. Unmatched junction bases numbered 13, after V lost 0 bases and J lost 6 bases. This CDR3 comprises 18 residues. CDR1 and CDR2 from the germline V gene are LNHNV and YYDKDF (reference sequence). In DNA, the CDR3 is TGTGCCACCAGCAGAGATCAACCCGACAGGGCCCGGCCCGGGGAGCTGTTTTTT. Translated, it gives CATSRDQPDRARPGELFF.

The J gene is TRBJ1-1, the V gene TRBV29-1; possible D gene TRBD1, 6 bases. V dropped 7 bases and J dropped 1 base, with 13 bases sitting between them. The CDR3 covers 13 residues. CDR1 and CDR2 (germline): SQVTM, ANQGSEA. The chain's CDR3 is CSANRVKNTEAFF. The DNA for the CDR3 is TGCAGCGCCAACAGGGTTAAGAACACTGAAGCTTTCTTT.

The V and J genes are TRBV6-5 and TRBJ2-1, with TRBD1 matching over 8 bases. With 0 bases clipped from V and 0 bases from J, the junction kept 1 base outside the gene matches. CDR1 MNHEY and CDR2 SVGAGI come from the germline V gene. The CDR3 is 16 amino acids. CDR3 sequence: CASSYSGTGSYNEQFF. DNA of the CDR3: TGTGCCAGCAGTTACTCTGGGACAGGCTCCTACAATGAGCAGTTCTTC.

The table lists this clone with a few counts. This chain's CDR3 is CASSQDPSSYNEQFF. The CDR3 DNA reads TGCGCCAGCAGTCAAGACCCGAGCTCCTACAATGAGCAGTTCTTC. This chain links TRBV23-1 with TRBJ2-1; D is unresolved. TRBV23-1 is labeled an ORF, and its function is uncertain. V was trimmed by 2 bases and J by 0 bases, leaving 8 bases between them. This CDR3 has 15 residues.